This TCR beta chain was retrieved from a study of CD8+ T cells in alopecia areata. Study outcomes and limitations: Mice showed clearer TCR sharing than patients did, a gap that was possibly HLA-related. Elevated clonality characterized lesional scalp relative to normal scalp, particularly in alopecia totalis/universalis.

The CDR3 has 14 residues. Germline V lookup: CDR1 FNHDT, CDR2 SITEND (reference sequence). V lost 5 bases to trimming and J lost 3 bases; unmatched junction nucleotides: 6. Concerning this clone itself: Its antigen is as yet unknown. Gene labels here are mouse ones. Read coverage stops 4 residues before the CDR3 terminus; the germline J gene supplies the remainder.

Following RNA extraction, reverse transcription yielded cDNA that acted as the sequencing template. Generated by immunoSEQ multiplex PCR, the TCRdb table keeps only in-frame clones and is missing some. The sample shows roughly 110,000 clones, none of them appearing just once. Sequencing input: lesional skin. The V gene is TRBV19, the J gene TRBJ2-3; 7 nucleotides align to TRBD1. The TCR originated in a C3H/HeJ mouse with alopecia areata. The strain's MHC type: H2-k. The CDR3 bases that were read are TGTGCCAGCAGCCCTACAGGGGACGCAGAA. This translates into CASSPTGDAE. The complete CDR3 sequence is CASSPTGDAETLYF.